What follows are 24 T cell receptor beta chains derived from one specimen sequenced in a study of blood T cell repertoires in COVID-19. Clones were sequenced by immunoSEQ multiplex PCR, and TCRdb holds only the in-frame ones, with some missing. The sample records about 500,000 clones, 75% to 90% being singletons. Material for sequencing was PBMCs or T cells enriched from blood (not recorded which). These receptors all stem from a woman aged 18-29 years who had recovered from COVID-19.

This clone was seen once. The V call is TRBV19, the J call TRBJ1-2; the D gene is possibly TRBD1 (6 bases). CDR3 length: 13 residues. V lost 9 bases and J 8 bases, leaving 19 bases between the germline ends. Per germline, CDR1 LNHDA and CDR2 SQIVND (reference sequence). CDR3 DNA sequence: TGTGCCAGCAACAGGGATCTTAGTCACGGCTACACCTTC. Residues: CASNRDLSHGYTF.

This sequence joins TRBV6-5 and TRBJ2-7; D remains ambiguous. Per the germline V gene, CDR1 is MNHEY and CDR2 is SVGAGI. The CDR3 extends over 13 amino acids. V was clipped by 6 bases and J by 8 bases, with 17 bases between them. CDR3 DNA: TGTGCCAGCAGCGCCCTTACTCCTCCGCAGCAGTACTTC. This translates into CASSALTPPQQYF.

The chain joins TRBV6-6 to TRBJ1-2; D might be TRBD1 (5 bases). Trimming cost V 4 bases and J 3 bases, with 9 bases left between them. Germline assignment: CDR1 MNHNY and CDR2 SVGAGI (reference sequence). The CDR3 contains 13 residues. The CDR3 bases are TGTGCCAGCAGTTCACAGGTAGACTATGGCTACACCTTC. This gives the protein CASSSQVDYGYTF.

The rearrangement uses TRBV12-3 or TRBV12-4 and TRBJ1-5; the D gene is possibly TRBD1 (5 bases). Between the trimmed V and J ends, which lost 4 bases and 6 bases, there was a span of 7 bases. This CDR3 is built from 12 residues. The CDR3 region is CASSSGRQPQHF. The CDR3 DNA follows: TGTGCCAGCAGTTCAGGGCGTCAGCCCCAGCATTTT.

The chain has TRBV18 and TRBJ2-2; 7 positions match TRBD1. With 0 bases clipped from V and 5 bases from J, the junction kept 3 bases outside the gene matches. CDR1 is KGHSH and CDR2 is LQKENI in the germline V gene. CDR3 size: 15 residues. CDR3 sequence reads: CASSPPRGPTGELFF. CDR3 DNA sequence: TGTGCCAGCTCACCACCAAGGGGGCCGACCGGGGAGCTGTTTTTT.

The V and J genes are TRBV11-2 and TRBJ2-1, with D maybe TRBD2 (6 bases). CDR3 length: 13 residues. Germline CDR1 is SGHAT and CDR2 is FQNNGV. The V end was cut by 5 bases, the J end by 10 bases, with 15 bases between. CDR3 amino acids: CASSETSVGEQFF. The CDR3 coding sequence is TGTGCCAGCAGCGAGACTAGTGTCGGCGAGCAGTTCTTC.

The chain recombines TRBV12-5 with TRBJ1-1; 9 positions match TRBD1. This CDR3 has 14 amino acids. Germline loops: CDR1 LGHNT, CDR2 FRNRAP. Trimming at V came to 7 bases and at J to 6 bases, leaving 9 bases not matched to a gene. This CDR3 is CASVPGQGNPEAFF. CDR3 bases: TGTGCTAGTGTTCCGGGACAGGGTAACCCTGAAGCTTTCTTT.

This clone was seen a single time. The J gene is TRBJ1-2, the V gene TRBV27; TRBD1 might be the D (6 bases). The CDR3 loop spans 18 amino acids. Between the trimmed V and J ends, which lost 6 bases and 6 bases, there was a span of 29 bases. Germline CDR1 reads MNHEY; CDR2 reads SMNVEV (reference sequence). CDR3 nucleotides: TGTGCCAGCAGCCTTTCACCGCCGGGACACGATACCTTAAATGGCTACACCTTC. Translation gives CASSLSPPGHDTLNGYTF.

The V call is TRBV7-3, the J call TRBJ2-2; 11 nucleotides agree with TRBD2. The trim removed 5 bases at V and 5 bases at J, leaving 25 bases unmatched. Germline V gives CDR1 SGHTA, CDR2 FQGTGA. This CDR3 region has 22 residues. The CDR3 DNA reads TGTGCCAGCAGCCCGCGCGGGACTAGCGGCGGAGGGTCGGTCCAACGGACCGGGGAGCTGTTTTTT. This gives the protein CASSPRGTSGGGSVQRTGELFF.

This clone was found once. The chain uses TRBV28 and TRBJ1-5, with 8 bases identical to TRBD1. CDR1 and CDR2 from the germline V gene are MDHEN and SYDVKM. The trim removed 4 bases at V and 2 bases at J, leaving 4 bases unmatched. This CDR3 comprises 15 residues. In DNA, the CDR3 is TGTGCCAGCAGTTCCCTGGACAGGGGCAATCAGCCCCAGCATTTT. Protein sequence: CASSSLDRGNQPQHF.

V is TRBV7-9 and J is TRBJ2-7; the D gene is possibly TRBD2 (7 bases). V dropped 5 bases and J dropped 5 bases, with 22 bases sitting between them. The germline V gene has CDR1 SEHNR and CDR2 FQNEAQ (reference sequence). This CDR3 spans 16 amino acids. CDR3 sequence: CASSLLGGDWFHEQYF. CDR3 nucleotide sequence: TGTGCCAGCAGCCTCTTAGGGGGGGATTGGTTCCACGAGCAGTACTTC.

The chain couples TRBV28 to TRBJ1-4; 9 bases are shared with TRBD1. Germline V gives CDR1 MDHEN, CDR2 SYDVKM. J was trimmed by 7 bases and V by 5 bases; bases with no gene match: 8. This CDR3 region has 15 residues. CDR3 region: CASSQGQGGGEKLFF. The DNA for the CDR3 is TGTGCCAGCAGTCAGGGACAGGGCGGCGGTGAAAAACTGTTTTTT.

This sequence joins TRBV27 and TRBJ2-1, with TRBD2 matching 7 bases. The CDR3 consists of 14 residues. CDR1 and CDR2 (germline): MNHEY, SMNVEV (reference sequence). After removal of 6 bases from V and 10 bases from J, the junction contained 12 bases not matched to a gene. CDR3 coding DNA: TGTGCCAGCAGCCTGGGGAGGGCCTTCGGGGAGCAGTTCTTC. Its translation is CASSLGRAFGEQFF.

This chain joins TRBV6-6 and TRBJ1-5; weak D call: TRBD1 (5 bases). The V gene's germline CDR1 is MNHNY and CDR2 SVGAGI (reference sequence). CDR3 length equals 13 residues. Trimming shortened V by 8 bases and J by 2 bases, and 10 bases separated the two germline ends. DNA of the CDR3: TGTGCCAGCGGGTCCAGGGGCAATCAGCCCCAGCATTTT. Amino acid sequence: CASGSRGNQPQHF.

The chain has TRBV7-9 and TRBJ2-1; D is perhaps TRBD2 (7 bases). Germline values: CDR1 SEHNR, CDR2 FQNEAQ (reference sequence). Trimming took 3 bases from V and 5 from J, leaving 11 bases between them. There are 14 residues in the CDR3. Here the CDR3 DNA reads TGTGCCAGCAGCTTGGGGGCGGGAGACAATGAGCAGTTCTTC. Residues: CASSLGAGDNEQFF. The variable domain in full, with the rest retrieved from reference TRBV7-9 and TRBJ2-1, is DTGVSQNPRHKITKRGQNVTFRCDPISEHNRLYWYRQTLGQGPEFLTYFQNEAQLEKSRLLSDRFSAERPKGSFSTLEIQRTEQGDSAMYLCASSLGAGDNEQFFGPGTRLTVL.

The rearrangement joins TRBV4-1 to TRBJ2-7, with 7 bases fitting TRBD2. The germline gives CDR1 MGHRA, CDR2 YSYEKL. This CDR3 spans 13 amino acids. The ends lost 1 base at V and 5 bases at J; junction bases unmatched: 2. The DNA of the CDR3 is TGCGCCAGCAGCCAAGCTGGGGGGGACGAGCAGTACTTC. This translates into CASSQAGGDEQYF.

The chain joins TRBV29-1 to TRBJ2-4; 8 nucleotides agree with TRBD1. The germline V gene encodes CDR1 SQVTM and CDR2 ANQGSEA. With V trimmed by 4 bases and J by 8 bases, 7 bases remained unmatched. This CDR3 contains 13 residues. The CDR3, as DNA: TGCAGCGTTGCGACAGGGGTCGTAGACATTCAGTACTTC. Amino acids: CSVATGVVDIQYF.

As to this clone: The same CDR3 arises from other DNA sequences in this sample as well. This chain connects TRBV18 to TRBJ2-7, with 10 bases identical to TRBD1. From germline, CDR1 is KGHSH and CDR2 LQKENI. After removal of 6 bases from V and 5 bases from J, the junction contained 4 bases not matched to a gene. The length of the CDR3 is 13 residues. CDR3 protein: CASSRDRGDEQYF. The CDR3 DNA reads TGTGCCAGCTCCCGGGACAGGGGAGACGAGCAGTACTTC.

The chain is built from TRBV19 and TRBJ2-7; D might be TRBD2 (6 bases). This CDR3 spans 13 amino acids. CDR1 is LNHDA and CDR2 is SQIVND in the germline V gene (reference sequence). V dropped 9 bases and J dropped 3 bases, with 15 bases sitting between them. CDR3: CASGEADIYEQYF. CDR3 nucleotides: TGTGCCAGCGGGGAGGCGGATATCTACGAGCAGTACTTC.

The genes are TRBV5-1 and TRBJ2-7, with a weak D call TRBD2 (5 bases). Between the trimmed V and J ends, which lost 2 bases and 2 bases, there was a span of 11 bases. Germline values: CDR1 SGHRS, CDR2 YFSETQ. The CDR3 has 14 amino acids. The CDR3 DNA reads TGCGCCAGCAGCTTATCCAGCGGTCCCTACGAGCAGTACTTC. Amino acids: CASSLSSGPYEQYF.

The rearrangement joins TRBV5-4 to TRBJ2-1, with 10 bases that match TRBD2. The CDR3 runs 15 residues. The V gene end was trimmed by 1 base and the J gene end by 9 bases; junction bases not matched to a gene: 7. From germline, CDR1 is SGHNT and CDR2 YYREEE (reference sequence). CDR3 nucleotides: TGTGCCAGCAGCTTGAGCGGGGGGGGTTTAGGTGAGCAGTTCTTC. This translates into CASSLSGGGLGEQFF.

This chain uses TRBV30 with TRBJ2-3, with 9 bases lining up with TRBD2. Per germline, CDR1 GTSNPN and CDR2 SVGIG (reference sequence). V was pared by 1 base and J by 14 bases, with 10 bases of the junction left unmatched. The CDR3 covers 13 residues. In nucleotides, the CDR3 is TGTGCCTGGAGTGGAACCCCGGGACTAGCCCGGTATTTT. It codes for CAWSGTPGLARYF.

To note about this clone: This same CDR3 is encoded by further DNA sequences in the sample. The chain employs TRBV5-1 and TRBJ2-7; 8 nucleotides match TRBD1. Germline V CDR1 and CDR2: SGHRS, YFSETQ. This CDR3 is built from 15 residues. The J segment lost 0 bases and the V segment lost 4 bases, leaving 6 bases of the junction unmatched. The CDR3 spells CASSLTGGSSYEQYF. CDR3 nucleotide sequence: TGCGCCAGCAGCCTTACAGGGGGGAGCTCCTACGAGCAGTACTTC.

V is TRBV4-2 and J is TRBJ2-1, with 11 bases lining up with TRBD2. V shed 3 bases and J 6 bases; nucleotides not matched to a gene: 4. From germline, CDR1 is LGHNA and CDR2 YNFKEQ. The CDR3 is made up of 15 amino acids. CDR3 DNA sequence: TGTGCCAGCAGCCACTTAGCGGGGGGGTTCAATGAGCAGTTCTTC. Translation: CASSHLAGGFNEQFF.